The 17 T cell receptor beta chains below were found in one sample sequenced in a study of T cell responses to AZD1222 COVID-19 vaccine. TCRdb's copy holds only in-frame clones and misses some; the assay was immunoSEQ multiplex PCR. The top ten clones hold 7.9% of a sample with approximately 130,000 clones, approximately 85% of them seen once. Sequences were derived from peripheral blood, sampled 28 days after the second dose of the MenACWY control vaccine. These TCRs come from an adult who received the MenACWY meningococcal vaccine as a control.

The DNA for the CDR3 is TGTGCCAGCAGACAGGGGATTAATGAAAAACTGTTTTTT. Protein: CASRQGINEKLFF. The chain couples TRBV2 to TRBJ1-4; 7 bases line up with TRBD1. The CDR3 contains 13 residues. The germline V gene encodes CDR1 SNHLY and CDR2 FYNNEI. The ends lost 6 bases at V and 4 bases at J; junction bases unmatched: 2.

The rearrangement joins TRBV6-5 to TRBJ2-1, with TRBD1 as a possible D gene (7 bases). The CDR3 is 15 residues long. Trimming took 5 bases from V and 10 from J, leaving 21 bases between them. The germline V gene has CDR1 MNHEY and CDR2 SVGAGI. CDR3 sequence reads: CASSRDRARGAEQFF. DNA of the CDR3: TGTGCCAGCAGTCGAGACAGGGCCCGCGGGGCGGAGCAGTTCTTC.

The chain couples TRBV29-1 to TRBJ2-5; D is possibly TRBD1 or TRBD2 (5 bases each). The CDR3 length is 14 residues. The V end lost 6 bases, the J end lost 5 bases, and 19 bases lay between the germline ends. Germline V gene data show CDR1 as SQVTM and CDR2 as ANQGSEA. Here the CDR3 DNA reads TGCAGCGTACCAGAGGCCCCGGGGCGGGAGACCCAGTACTTC. Translated: CSVPEAPGRETQYF. Full variable domain (remainder filled in from reference TRBV29-1 and TRBJ2-5): SAVISQKPSRDICQRGTSLTIQCQVDSQVTMMFWYRQQPGQSLTLIATANQGSEATYESGFVIDKFPISRPNLTFSTLTVSNMSPEDSSIYLCSVPEAPGRETQYFGPGTRLLVL.

In its sample, this clone was seen once. The chain joins TRBV12-3 or TRBV12-4 to TRBJ1-5; D ambiguous. CDR3 length: 13 amino acids. Deletions cut 1 base from V and 4 bases from J, with 5 bases between. This CDR3 reads CASSLVQNQPQHF. The CDR3 bases are TGTGCCAGCAGTTTAGTGCAGAATCAGCCCCAGCATTTT.

The rearrangement links TRBV15 to TRBJ1-3; TRBD1 is a possible D gene (6 bases). V lost 6 bases to trimming and J lost 0 bases, with 21 bases between them. Germline CDR1 LNHNV, CDR2 YYDKDF (reference sequence). The length of the CDR3 is 18 residues. CDR3 bases: TGTGCCACCAGTCGAGGGGGGGCCGGGACACCCTCTGGAAACACCATATATTTT. Amino acid sequence: CATSRGGAGTPSGNTIYF.

As concerns this clone: The same CDR3 arises from other DNA sequences in this sample as well. The CDR3 protein is CASSPRTGLNNSPLHF. In nucleotides, the CDR3 is TGTGCCAGTAGCCCGCGGACAGGGCTGAATAATTCACCCCTCCACTTT. The chain links TRBV7-2 to TRBJ1-6; 8 bases match TRBD1. This CDR3 region has 16 residues. Per the germline V gene, CDR1 is SGHTA and CDR2 is FQGNSA. J lost 5 bases, V lost 9 bases, and 12 bases had no gene match.

Written as DNA, the CDR3 is TGTGCCAGCAGCGTAGTTAGCGGGAATCCCGGGGAGCTGTTTTTT. It yields the protein CASSVVSGNPGELFF. The chain links TRBV9 to TRBJ2-2, with 8 bases identical to TRBD2. CDR3 length: 15 amino acids. Germline lookup yields CDR1 SGDLS and CDR2 YYNGEE. V trimming: 0 bases; J trimming: 6 bases; junction bases outside the gene matches: 4.

The CDR3 region is CASRATGGRSGANVLTF. The CDR3 nucleotides are TGTGCCAGCAGGGCGACAGGGGGTCGTAGTGGGGCCAACGTCCTGACTTTC. This rearrangement joins TRBV28 to TRBJ2-6, with 9 bases matching TRBD1. The CDR3 has 17 amino acids. The germline V gene encodes CDR1 MDHEN and CDR2 SYDVKM. Trimming cost V 6 bases and J 3 bases; bases outside gene matches: 9.

The chain has TRBV5-4 and TRBJ1-3; 9 positions match TRBD1. CDR1 and CDR2 (germline): SGHNT, YYREEE (reference sequence). With V trimmed by 4 bases and J by 4 bases, 6 bases remained unmatched. This CDR3 has 15 amino acids. Here the CDR3 DNA reads TGTGCCAGCAGCGCGGCCGGGACAGGGGGAAACACCATATATTTT. This sequence encodes CASSAAGTGGNTIYF.

This clone was seen just once. DNA of the CDR3: TGTGCCAGCAGCCGACAGGGGGCCTACGGTCAGCCCCAGCATTTT. It translates to CASSRQGAYGQPQHF. The rearrangement joins TRBV6-5 to TRBJ1-5; 10 bases map to TRBD1. Unmatched junction bases numbered 8, after V lost 6 bases and J lost 6 bases. CDR1 and CDR2 (germline): MNHEY, SVGAGI. This CDR3 has 15 residues.

V and J are TRBV24-1 and TRBJ1-4, with a weak D call TRBD1 (5 bases). Germline-derived CDR1 and CDR2 are KGHDR and SFDVKD. The CDR3 is made up of 16 amino acids. The V end was cut by 3 bases, the J end by 5 bases, with 15 bases between. The CDR3 here is CATSDKTSKGNEKLFF. The CDR3 DNA reads as TGTGCCACCAGTGATAAAACATCCAAGGGGAATGAAAAACTGTTTTTT.

V gene TRBV4-3 combines with J gene TRBJ1-1; D is undetermined. This CDR3 contains 15 residues. The V end was cut by 0 bases, the J end by 0 bases, with 8 bases between. Germline loops: CDR1 LGHNA, CDR2 YSLEER. The CDR3, as DNA: TGCGCCAGCAGCCAAGATTTTGTACTGAACACTGAAGCTTTCTTT. Protein: CASSQDFVLNTEAFF.

The J gene is TRBJ2-7, the V gene TRBV7-2; D remains unclear. V lost 1 base to trimming and J lost 2 bases, with 9 bases between them. The germline gives CDR1 SGHTA, CDR2 FQGNSA. The CDR3 spans 14 residues. This CDR3 is CASSLGPQTYEQYF. In DNA form, the CDR3 reads TGTGCCAGCAGCTTAGGTCCCCAAACCTACGAGCAGTACTTC.

This clone came up once. J is TRBJ1-5 and V is TRBV6-5; D gene ambiguous. Germline-derived CDR1 and CDR2 are MNHEY and SVGAGI. The CDR3 runs 14 residues. Trimming left V 2 bases short and J 6 bases short, with 11 bases between. CDR3 in amino acids: CASSYGGVGQPQHF. The CDR3 bases are TGTGCCAGCAGTTACGGCGGGGTTGGTCAGCCCCAGCATTTT.

V gene TRBV27 combines with J gene TRBJ2-1; 7 bases are a match to TRBD1. Germline CDR1 reads MNHEY; CDR2 reads SMNVEV (reference sequence). The CDR3 length is 15 residues. J lost 0 bases, V lost 8 bases, and 7 bases had no gene match. CDR3 coding DNA: TGTGCCAGCGGCCGCCGGGACAGCTCCTACAATGAGCAGTTCTTC. This sequence encodes CASGRRDSSYNEQFF.

The chain joins TRBV3-1 (or the pseudogene TRBV3-2) to TRBJ2-3; 8 bases are a match to TRBD2. The CDR3 loop spans 15 amino acids. Trimming cost V 6 bases and J 2 bases; bases outside gene matches: 7. In germline, CDR1 is LGHDT, CDR2 YNNKEL (reference sequence). CDR3 protein: CASSRLARDTDTQYF. The CDR3 DNA reads as TGTGCCAGCAGTCGACTAGCGCGGGACACAGATACGCAGTATTTT.

This chain links TRBV19 with TRBJ2-7; 10 bases align to TRBD2. V was clipped by 5 bases and J by 6 bases; unmatched bases: 10. The CDR3 is made up of 15 amino acids. CDR1 is LNHDA, CDR2 SQIVND, per germline (reference sequence). This CDR3 reads CASSVSSGSSPEQYF. The CDR3 DNA reads as TGTGCCAGTAGTGTATCTAGCGGGAGTTCCCCCGAGCAGTACTTC.